This T cell receptor (beta chain) comes out of a study of cytomegalovirus exposure and HLA in healthy donors. As for the study in general: A subsequent analysis reported that the 120 or so validation repertoires were produced on the same platform that had also been used for the roughly 670 first-cohort repertoires.

A word on this clone: Antigen: not known.

Study conclusions and caveats: Reportedly, diagnosis of cytomegalovirus status by the classifier showed high specificity and sensitivity. A list of around 150 TCR beta chains associated with cytomegalovirus was given.

The CDR3 totals 13 residues. Trimming left V 3 bases short and J 5 bases short, with 11 bases between. Per germline, CDR1 MNHEY and CDR2 SMNVEV (reference sequence). Only in-frame clones appear in the TCRdb table, and some are missing; sequencing was by immunoSEQ multiplex PCR. The sample shows over 60,000 clones, approximately 96% of them seen only once. This chain joins TRBV27 and TRBJ2-7; possible D gene TRBD1, 6 bases. The receptor comes from a young man in good health and CMV-seronegative. The specimen was PBMCs. The CDR3 region has the DNA TGTGCCAGCAGTTTTTTACAGGGCGACGAGCAGTACTTC. It codes for CASSFLQGDEQYF.